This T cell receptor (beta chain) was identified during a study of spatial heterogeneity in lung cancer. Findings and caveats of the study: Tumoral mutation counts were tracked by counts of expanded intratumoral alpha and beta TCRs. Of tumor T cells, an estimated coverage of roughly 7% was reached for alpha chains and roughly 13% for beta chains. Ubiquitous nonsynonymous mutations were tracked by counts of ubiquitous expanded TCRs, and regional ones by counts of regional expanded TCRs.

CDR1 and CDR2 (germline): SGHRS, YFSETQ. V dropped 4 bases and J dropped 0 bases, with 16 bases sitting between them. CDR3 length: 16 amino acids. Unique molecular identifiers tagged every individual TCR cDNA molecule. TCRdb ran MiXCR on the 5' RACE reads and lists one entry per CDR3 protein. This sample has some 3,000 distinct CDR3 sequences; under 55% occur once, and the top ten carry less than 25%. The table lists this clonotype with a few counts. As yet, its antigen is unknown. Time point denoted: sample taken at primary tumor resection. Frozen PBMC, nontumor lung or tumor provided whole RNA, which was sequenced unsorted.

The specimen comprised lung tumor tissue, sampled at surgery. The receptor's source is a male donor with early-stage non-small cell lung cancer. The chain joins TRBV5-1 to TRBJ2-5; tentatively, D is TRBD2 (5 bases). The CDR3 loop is CASSTGGSWDQETQYF. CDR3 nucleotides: TGCGCCAGCAGCACGGGCGGGTCTTGGGACCAAGAGACCCAGTACTTC.